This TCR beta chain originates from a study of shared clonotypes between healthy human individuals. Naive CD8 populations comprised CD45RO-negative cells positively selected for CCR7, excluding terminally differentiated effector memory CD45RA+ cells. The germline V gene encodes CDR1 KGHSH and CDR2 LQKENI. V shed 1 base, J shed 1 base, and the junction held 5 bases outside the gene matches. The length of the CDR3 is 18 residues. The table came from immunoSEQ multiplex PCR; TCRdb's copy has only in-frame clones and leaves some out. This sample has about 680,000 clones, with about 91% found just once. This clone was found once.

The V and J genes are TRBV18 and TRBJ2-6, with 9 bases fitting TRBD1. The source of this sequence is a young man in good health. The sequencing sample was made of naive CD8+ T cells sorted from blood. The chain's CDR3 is CASSPRPGTGSGANVLTF. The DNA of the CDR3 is TGTGCCAGCTCACCACGTCCCGGGACAGGGTCTGGGGCCAACGTCCTGACTTTC.